The 17 T cell receptor beta chains presented below share a single source sample, sequenced in a study of T cells after yellow fever vaccination. Each CDR3 protein is one row after TCRdb ran MiXCR on the 5' RACE reads. The sample gives a few hundred thousand distinct CDR3 sequences, around 16% of which show up once; 17% is in the top ten. Sequencing used PBMCs, obtained around 5 days after the first yellow fever vaccination. These TCRs come from a young man who received the YFV17D yellow fever vaccine.

The V call is TRBV11-2, the J call TRBJ1-5; no clear D gene. The CDR3 covers 14 residues. Trimming removed 5 bases from V and 3 bases from J, with 11 bases in between. Germline V gene data show CDR1 as SGHAT and CDR2 as FQNNGV. CDR3 region: CASSPAWDNQPQHF. The CDR3 DNA follows: TGTGCCAGCAGCCCCGCCTGGGACAATCAGCCCCAGCATTTT.

This clonotype was seen ten or more times. The J gene is TRBJ2-6, the V gene TRBV5-1; D gene unclear. The CDR3 totals 14 residues. Germline V gives CDR1 SGHRS, CDR2 YFSETQ. The germline V and J ends were trimmed by 3 bases and 0 bases, with 4 bases remaining between them. The CDR3 nucleotides read TGCGCCAGCAGCTCAGACTCTGGGGCCAACGTCCTGACTTTC. It translates to CASSSDSGANVLTF.

The rearrangement links TRBV25-1 to TRBJ2-3; D is ambiguous. The V end lost 6 bases, the J end lost 0 bases, and 10 bases lay between the germline ends. This CDR3 comprises 14 residues. Germline V gene data show CDR1 as MGHDK and CDR2 as SYGVNS. This CDR3 is CASSPPPSTDTQYF. CDR3 in DNA: TGTGCCAGCAGCCCTCCCCCAAGCACAGATACGCAGTATTTT.

The chain links TRBV29-1 to TRBJ1-1, with 8 bases matching TRBD1. The V gene's germline CDR1 is SQVTM and CDR2 ANQGSEA. The V and J ends lost 7 bases and 6 bases, in that order; junction bases with no gene match: 7. The CDR3 runs to 12 residues. CDR3 residues: CSAAPGQAEAFF. The CDR3 nucleotides are TGCAGCGCAGCACCGGGACAGGCTGAAGCTTTCTTT.

The J gene is TRBJ1-2, the V gene TRBV29-1; 8 nucleotides align to TRBD1. J gave up 4 bases and V 3 bases, and 10 bases lay outside the gene matches. This CDR3 spans 15 amino acids. Germline assignment: CDR1 SQVTM and CDR2 ANQGSEA. The CDR3 loop is CSVDRSGGNIYGYTF. The CDR3 DNA sequence: TGCAGCGTTGATAGGTCAGGGGGCAACATCTATGGCTACACCTTC.

The chain has TRBV5-5 and TRBJ1-5; maybe TRBD1 (5 bases). Germline loops: CDR1 SGHKS, CDR2 YYEKEE (reference sequence). V lost 0 bases, J lost 5 bases, and 12 bases lay in between. The CDR3 length is 15 residues. The CDR3, as DNA: TGTGCCAGCAGCTTGGTGGGTCAGGGCGATCAGCCCCAGCATTTT. It is translated as CASSLVGQGDQPQHF.

The genes are TRBV12-3 or TRBV12-4 and TRBJ2-2; D is tentatively TRBD1 or TRBD2 (5 bases each). The CDR3 runs 13 residues. V was trimmed by 7 bases and J by 12 bases, leaving 18 bases between them. This chain's CDR3 is CASTPFQGEKLFF. In nucleotides, the CDR3 is TGTGCCAGCACCCCGTTTCAGGGAGAAAAGCTGTTTTTT.

V is TRBV5-1 and J is TRBJ2-2, with 7 positions matching TRBD1. The CDR3 runs 15 residues. The germline V gene has CDR1 SGHRS and CDR2 YFSETQ. V was pared by 4 bases and J by 6 bases, with 9 bases of the junction left unmatched. This chain's CDR3 is CASSVDRASAGELFF. CDR3 coding DNA: TGCGCCAGCAGCGTCGACAGGGCAAGCGCCGGGGAGCTGTTTTTT.

The rearrangement joins TRBV5-6 to TRBJ2-1; D is undetermined. V lost 4 bases, J lost 0 bases, and 11 bases lay in between. This CDR3 is 15 amino acids long. The germline gives CDR1 SGHDT, CDR2 YYEEEE. CDR3 in amino acids: CASSGIQVSYNEQFF. CDR3 bases: TGTGCCAGCAGCGGGATTCAGGTCTCCTACAATGAGCAGTTCTTC.

The table lists this clonotype with a few counts. The rearrangement uses TRBV7-2 and TRBJ2-3; 16 bases agree with TRBD2. CDR3 length equals 17 residues. V was pared by 0 bases and J by 4 bases, with 1 base of the junction left unmatched. Looked up from germline, CDR1 is SGHTA and CDR2 is FQGNSA. The CDR3 region has the DNA TGTGCCAGCAGCTTAGCCGGGACTAGCGGGGGGGCAGATACGCAGTATTTT. It yields the protein CASSLAGTSGGADTQYF.

The table lists this clonotype with a few counts. In nucleotides, the CDR3 is TGTGCCAGCAGCCCAGGGGCGGATACCCTCACAGATACGCAGTATTTT. It is translated as CASSPGADTLTDTQYF. The chain carries TRBV7-9 and TRBJ2-3, with TRBD1 as a possible D gene (6 bases). Germline assignment: CDR1 SEHNR and CDR2 FQNEAQ (reference sequence). The CDR3 spans 16 residues. Trimming left V 5 bases short and J 2 bases short, with 17 bases between. Combining the CDR3 with reference TRBV7-9 and TRBJ2-3 gives the whole variable domain DTGVSQNPRHKITKRGQNVTFRCDPISEHNRLYWYRQTLGQGPEFLTYFQNEAQLEKSRLLSDRFSAERPKGSFSTLEIQRTEQGDSAMYLCASSPGADTLTDTQYFGPGTRLTVL.

This sequence joins TRBV7-2 and TRBJ2-3; 8 nucleotides align to TRBD2. Germline CDR1 SGHTA, CDR2 FQGNSA. The CDR3 extends over 14 amino acids. Unmatched junction bases numbered 7, after V lost 2 bases and J lost 9 bases. The chain's CDR3 is CASSLQRGQGTQYF. CDR3 nucleotide sequence: TGTGCCAGCAGCTTACAGCGGGGGCAGGGCACGCAGTATTTT.

This clonotype was picked up a small number of times. The chain is built from TRBV20-1 and TRBJ2-5, with 9 bases lining up with TRBD1. V shed 0 bases and J 5 bases; nucleotides not matched to a gene: 7. The CDR3 has 15 residues. Germline V gene lookup returns CDR1 DFQATT and CDR2 SNEGSKA (reference sequence). The CDR3 region has the DNA TGCAGTGCTAGAGAACTTCGGACAGGGGTGGAGACCCAGTACTTC. It codes for CSARELRTGVETQYF.

The chain uses TRBV27 and TRBJ2-7; unclear D gene. Germline CDR1 MNHEY, CDR2 SMNVEV (reference sequence). V was cut by 1 base and J by 0 bases, with 10 bases left in between. CDR3 length: 15 amino acids. The DNA for the CDR3 is TGTGCCAGCAGTTTATTTAATCGCCGCTCCTACGAGCAGTACTTC. It is translated as CASSLFNRRSYEQYF.

The rearrangement joins TRBV6-5 to TRBJ1-1, with 7 bases lining up with TRBD1. Germline V lookup: CDR1 MNHEY, CDR2 SVGAGI. The V segment lost 5 bases and the J segment 11 bases; nucleotides outside the gene matches: 8. There are 12 residues in the CDR3. CDR3 residues: CASSPQQGRAFF. Here the CDR3 DNA reads TGTGCCAGCAGTCCCCAACAGGGGCGGGCTTTCTTT.

Only a few counts were recorded for this clonotype. The rearrangement links TRBV7-2 to TRBJ2-2; D is possibly TRBD1 (5 bases). Germline V gene sequence: CDR1 SGHTA, CDR2 FQGNSA. The CDR3 totals 17 residues. Trimming took 2 bases from V and 2 from J, leaving 15 bases between them. DNA of the CDR3: TGTGCCAGCAGCTTAATTTGGGGCGACAGAAACACCGGGGAGCTGTTTTTT. It is translated as CASSLIWGDRNTGELFF. Full variable domain (rest looked up from reference TRBV7-2 and TRBJ2-2): GAGVSQSPSNKVTEKGKDVELRCDPISGHTALYWYRQSLGQGLEFLIYFQGNSAPDKSGLPSDRFSAERTGGSVSTLTIQRTQQEDSAVYLCASSLIWGDRNTGELFFGEGSRLTVL.

This clonotype turned up a few times. The V and J genes are TRBV12-3 or TRBV12-4 and TRBJ2-1; 7 bases map to TRBD1. J was trimmed by 0 bases and V by 1 base; bases with no gene match: 3. This CDR3 spans 16 amino acids. The CDR3 DNA reads TGTGCCAGCAGTTTAGGAGGGGGCCCCTCCTACAATGAGCAGTTCTTC. This gives the protein CASSLGGGPSYNEQFF.